This section outlines one TCR beta chain sequence together with its context. This CDR3 region has 14 residues. Germline CDR1 and CDR2: MNHEY and SMNVEV (reference sequence). The V end lost 6 bases, the J end lost 6 bases, and 18 bases lay between the germline ends. Profiling relied on immunoSEQ multiplex PCR, and the TCRdb table lists in-frame clones only, not all of them. The sample yields just under 65,000 clones, just over 85% seen once. This entry comes from a study of OX40 agonist ivuxolimab in advanced cancers. Study-level background: Patients' therapy was ivuxolimab, an antibody that acts as an agonist of OX40 (CD134).

The V call is TRBV27, the J call TRBJ2-7; a possible D gene is TRBD2 (6 bases). This sequence was found in an adult with an advanced solid tumor such as melanoma, head and neck, liver or kidney cancer. Material: CD4+ or CD8+ T cells sorted from blood, obtained in a trial of the OX40 agonist ivuxolimab. The CDR3 DNA reads TGTGCCAGCAGGGACGGGAGCGCTTCGGGCGAGCAGTACTTC. Its protein product is CASRDGSASGEQYF.